This TCR beta chain was sequenced during a study of blood T cells in healthy people across ages. A sample-barcoded 5' primer and a J-beta primer mix were used in a second PCR of roughly 7 to 11 cycles. One entry per CDR3 protein results from TCRdb running MiXCR on the 5' RACE reads. The repertoire has 850,000 to 1,300,000 distinct CDR3 sequences, around 43% of them found once; the top ten carry over 15%. The study, taken as a whole, reports: Across the age range, TCR beta diversity per million T cells fell in a roughly linear way.

The CDR3 consists of 15 residues. Germline loops: CDR1 MNHEY, CDR2 SMNVEV (reference sequence). In its sample, this clonotype was seen once. Its antigen is still unknown. The junction departs from the called germline gene at one end, perhaps through a read error. The clonotype was recovered from a woman aged 60 to 75 in good health. Material for sequencing was blood. V is TRBV27 and J is TRBJ1-4; 7 bases match TRBD1. Here the CDR3 reads CASSLLGQKIGKPFF. DNA for the CDR3: TGTGCCAGCAGTTTATTGGGACAGAAAATCGGAAAACCGTTTTTT.